This TCR beta chain was observed in a study of monozygotic twins with inflammatory bowel disease. Study-level points and caveats: IBD patients displayed reduced TCRbeta diversity (inverse Simpson) when set against healthy co-twins. For repertoire similarity, concordant twins did not differ from discordant twins, possibly because power was limited.

Molecular identifiers with 6-nucleotide sample barcodes were added during cDNA synthesis via template switching. Two nested PCRs, run for around 15 and 9 cycles, were applied to TCRalpha and TCRbeta cDNA. TCRdb re-called the 5' RACE reads and catalogs CDR3 proteins one per entry, DNA excluded. The sample data list approximately 330,000 distinct CDR3 sequences. A note on this clonotype: As yet, its antigen is unknown.

The germline gives CDR1 SEHNR, CDR2 FQNEAQ (reference sequence). The CDR3 runs 14 residues. The rearrangement links TRBV7-9 to TRBJ2-7; TCRdb designates TRBD1, a call that cannot be tested without DNA. The sequenced sample was blood. The origin of this receptor is a human donor with ulcerative colitis or Crohn's disease, or a healthy co-twin of an affected twin (not recorded which). CDR3 region: CASSGQTGFYEQYF. The full variable domain, its missing parts supplied by reference TRBV7-9 and TRBJ2-7, is DTGVSQNPRHKITKRGQNVTFRCDPISEHNRLYWYRQTLGQGPEFLTYFQNEAQLEKSRLLSDRFSAERPKGSFSTLEIQRTEQGDSAMYLCASSGQTGFYEQYFGPGTRLTVT.